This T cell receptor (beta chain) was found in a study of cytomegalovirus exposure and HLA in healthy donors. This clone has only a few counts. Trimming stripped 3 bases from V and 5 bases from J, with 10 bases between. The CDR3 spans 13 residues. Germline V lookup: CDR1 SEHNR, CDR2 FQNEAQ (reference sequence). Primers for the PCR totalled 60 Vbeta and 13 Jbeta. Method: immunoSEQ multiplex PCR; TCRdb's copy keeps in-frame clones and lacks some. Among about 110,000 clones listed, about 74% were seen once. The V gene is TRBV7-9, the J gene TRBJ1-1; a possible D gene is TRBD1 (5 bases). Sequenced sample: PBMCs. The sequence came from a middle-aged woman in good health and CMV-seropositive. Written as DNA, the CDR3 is TGTGCCAGCAGCTTGGGGCAGGAGACTGAAGCTTTCTTT. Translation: CASSLGQETEAFF.